The clone carrying this TCR beta chain was detected ten times or more. Antigen unknown. This record comes from a study of T cell repertoires in cytomegalovirus infection. Study-wide background: Researchers turned to recently identified HLA-C-restricted CMV epitopes as well as well-studied HLA-B-restricted ones.

General study results and limits: HLA-C-restricted CMV clonotypes gave the most frequent clonotype in two of eight donors.

The CDR3 spans 18 residues. Germline assignment: CDR1 SGHTA and CDR2 FQGNSA. Deletions cut 2 bases from V and 0 bases from J, with 16 bases between. TCRdb reprocessed the reads via MiXCR and lists one record per CDR3 protein. This sample has around 310,000 distinct CDR3 sequences, with around 29% found just once. The V and J genes are TRBV7-2 and TRBJ1-4; no clear D. The receptor's source is a human donor in good health (CMV status not recorded). Some clones in this sample may be carry-over from other donors' samples. The sample in question was cultured PBMCs, obtained from culture after CMV antigen stimulation. The CDR3 DNA reads as TGTGCCAGCAGCTTAACGCTTAGGGCGTCAGCAACTAATGAAAAACTGTTTTTT. Residues: CASSLTLRASATNEKLFF.